This entry lists 7 T cell receptor beta chains sequenced from one sample in a study of blood T cell repertoires in COVID-19 (dated by TCRdb to about 2020). Libraries were constructed by the immunoSEQ multiplex PCR assay. Sourced from immuneACCESS, this table was stored by TCRdb with only in-frame sequences that have V and J called. A share of the clones is absent; for the studies checked, an unresolved V gene accounts for under half, and the remainder has no known explanation. The sample table shows under 300,000 clones, and 75% to 90% are seen once. The biggest ten clones account for roughly 13% of the sample. The specimen sequenced was peripheral blood. Receptors originate from a woman aged 70-85 years with COVID-19, enrolled during active disease.

In this sample, this clone turned up once. The DNA for the CDR3 is TGCAGCGCCGGATACAGGGGAACTAATGAAAAACTGTTTTTT. Translated, it gives CSAGYRGTNEKLFF. The chain uses TRBV29-1 and TRBJ1-4; 7 bases agree with TRBD1. The CDR3 is made up of 14 amino acids. Germline V CDR1 and CDR2: SQVTM, ANQGSEA. The junction had 6 bases not matched to a gene; V was cut back by 7 bases and J by 1 base.

This clone was detected many times. This chain joins TRBV11-2 and TRBJ1-6; 9 bases fit TRBD1. The J segment lost 6 bases and the V segment lost 3 bases, leaving 6 bases of the junction unmatched. The CDR3 runs to 16 residues. Germline CDR1 reads SGHAT; CDR2 reads FQNNGV. CDR3 bases: TGTGCCAGCAGCTTTGAATGGACAGGGGTTAATTCACCCCTCCACTTT. It is translated as CASSFEWTGVNSPLHF.

In nucleotides, the CDR3 is TGTGCCAGCTCACGGGACAGCCAAGAGACCCAGTACTTC. Residues: CASSRDSQETQYF. The rearrangement uses TRBV18 and TRBJ2-5, with 7 bases identical to TRBD1. Trimming at V came to 4 bases and at J to 1 base, leaving 0 bases not matched to a gene. The CDR3 extends over 13 amino acids. Germline V gene sequence: CDR1 KGHSH, CDR2 LQKENI.

The chain joins TRBV19 to TRBJ2-7; maybe TRBD2 (5 bases). Trimming pared 1 base from V and 3 bases from J, leaving 10 bases between. The CDR3 spans 14 residues. Germline V gene sequence: CDR1 LNHDA, CDR2 SQIVND (reference sequence). CDR3 in amino acids: CASSIVGRDYEQYF. CDR3 coding DNA: TGTGCCAGTAGTATAGTCGGACGGGACTACGAGCAGTACTTC.

This rearrangement joins TRBV4-2 to TRBJ1-3; tentative D call: TRBD1 (5 bases). Looked up from germline, CDR1 is LGHNA and CDR2 is YNFKEQ. The CDR3 spans 16 residues. With 0 bases removed from V and 0 bases from J, the gap between germline ends came to 9 bases. The CDR3 DNA is TGTGCCAGCAGCCAAGAGGGGCCCCCCTCTGGAAACACCATATATTTT. It encodes CASSQEGPPSGNTIYF.

The genes are TRBV7-2 and TRBJ1-4, with 9 bases identical to TRBD1. Trimming cost V 1 base and J 7 bases; bases outside gene matches: 13. CDR1 and CDR2 (germline): SGHTA, FQGNSA. The CDR3 contains 18 residues. CDR3 in amino acids: CASSLGEAGDRASEKLFF. DNA of the CDR3: TGTGCCAGCAGCTTAGGAGAGGCGGGGGACAGGGCCAGTGAAAAACTGTTTTTT.

This chain joins TRBV4-3 and TRBJ1-2; 10 bases map to TRBD1. Germline CDR1 LGHNA, CDR2 YSLEER. The V and J ends lost 2 bases and 4 bases, in that order; junction bases with no gene match: 7. This CDR3 region has 16 residues. Here the CDR3 DNA reads TGCGCCAGCAGCCAAAGTCGGGACAGGGGAATCTATGGCTACACCTTC. Translated, it gives CASSQSRDRGIYGYTF.